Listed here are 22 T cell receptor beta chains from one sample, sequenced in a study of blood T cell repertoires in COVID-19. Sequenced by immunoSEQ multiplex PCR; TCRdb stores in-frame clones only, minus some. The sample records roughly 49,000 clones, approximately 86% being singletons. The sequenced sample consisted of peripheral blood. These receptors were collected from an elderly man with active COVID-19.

In nucleotides, the CDR3 is TGCGCCAGCAGCTTGGCCGTACAGGGGGCAGTCACTGAAGCTTTCTTT. It encodes CASSLAVQGAVTEAFF. This sequence joins TRBV5-1 and TRBJ1-1; 9 bases are shared with TRBD1. This CDR3 has 16 amino acids. Germline CDR1 SGHRS, CDR2 YFSETQ. Trimming removed 0 bases from V and 4 bases from J; junction bases left unmatched: 7.

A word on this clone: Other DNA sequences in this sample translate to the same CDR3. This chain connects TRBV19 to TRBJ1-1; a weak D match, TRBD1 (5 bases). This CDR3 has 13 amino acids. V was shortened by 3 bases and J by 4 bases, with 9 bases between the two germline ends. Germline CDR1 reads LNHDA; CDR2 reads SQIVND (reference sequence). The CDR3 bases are TGTGCCAGTAGTATCGCTCAGGGCACTGAAGCTTTCTTT. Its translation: CASSIAQGTEAFF. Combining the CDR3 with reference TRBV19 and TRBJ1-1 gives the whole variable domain DGGITQSPKYLFRKEGQNVTLSCEQNLNHDAMYWYRQDPGQGLRLIYYSQIVNDFQKGDIAEGYSVSREKKESFPLTVTSAQKNPTAFYLCASSIAQGTEAFFGQGTRLTVV.

The CDR3 nucleotides are TGTGCCAGCAGTTACGGGGGTGGGCAAGAGACCCAGTACTTC. Translated: CASSYGGGQETQYF. The V gene is TRBV28, the J gene TRBJ2-5, with D possibly matching TRBD2 (6 bases). CDR1 and CDR2 from the germline V gene are MDHEN and SYDVKM. This CDR3 has 14 amino acids. Deletions cut 4 bases from V and 2 bases from J, with 11 bases between.

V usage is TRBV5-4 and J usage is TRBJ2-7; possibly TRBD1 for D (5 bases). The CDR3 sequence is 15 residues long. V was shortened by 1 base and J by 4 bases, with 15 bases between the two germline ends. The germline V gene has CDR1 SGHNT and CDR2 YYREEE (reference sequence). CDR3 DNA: TGTGCCAGCAGCTTGACAAATGACAGAAGATACGAGCAGTACTTC. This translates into CASSLTNDRRYEQYF.

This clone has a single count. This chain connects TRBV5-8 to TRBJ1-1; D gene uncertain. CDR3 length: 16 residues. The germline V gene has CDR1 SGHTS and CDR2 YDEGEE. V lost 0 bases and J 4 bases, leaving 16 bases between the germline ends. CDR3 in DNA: TGTGCCAGCAGCTTGGGGCTCGAAAGCGGGTTCACTGAAGCTTTCTTT. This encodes CASSLGLESGFTEAFF.

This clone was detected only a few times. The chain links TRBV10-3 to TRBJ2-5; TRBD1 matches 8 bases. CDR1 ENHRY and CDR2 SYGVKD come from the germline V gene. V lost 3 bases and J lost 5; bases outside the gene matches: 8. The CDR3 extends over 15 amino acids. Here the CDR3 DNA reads TGTGCCATCAGTGACGAGACAGGGGTCGCGGAGACCCAGTACTTC. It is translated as CAISDETGVAETQYF.

The CDR3, as DNA: TGTGCCAGCTCACCTACAGGAGCGGGCGGGGACTACGAGCAGTACTTC. It encodes CASSPTGAGGDYEQYF. This rearrangement joins TRBV18 to TRBJ2-7, with D perhaps TRBD2 (6 bases). V gave up 3 bases and J gave up 3 bases, with 18 bases separating them. Germline V gives CDR1 KGHSH, CDR2 LQKENI. This CDR3 is 16 amino acids long.

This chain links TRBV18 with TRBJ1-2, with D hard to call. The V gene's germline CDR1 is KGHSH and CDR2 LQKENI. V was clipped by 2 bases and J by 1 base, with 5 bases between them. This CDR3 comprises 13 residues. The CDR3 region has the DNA TGTGCCAGCTCACCATCGGGTAACTATGGCTACACCTTC. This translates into CASSPSGNYGYTF.

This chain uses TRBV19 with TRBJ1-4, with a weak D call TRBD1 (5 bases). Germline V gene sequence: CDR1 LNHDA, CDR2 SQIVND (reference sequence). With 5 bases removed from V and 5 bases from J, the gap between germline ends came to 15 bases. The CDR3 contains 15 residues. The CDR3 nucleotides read TGTGCCAGTAGTCTTCAACAGGAGAGAAATGAAAAACTGTTTTTT. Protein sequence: CASSLQQERNEKLFF.

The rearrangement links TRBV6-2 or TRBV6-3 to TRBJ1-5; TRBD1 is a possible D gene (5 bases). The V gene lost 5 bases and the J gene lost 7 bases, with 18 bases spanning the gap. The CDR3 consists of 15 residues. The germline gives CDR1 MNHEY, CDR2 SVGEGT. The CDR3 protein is CASSLRDAGGQPQHF. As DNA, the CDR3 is TGTGCCAGCAGTCTCCGGGACGCCGGAGGGCAGCCCCAGCATTTT.

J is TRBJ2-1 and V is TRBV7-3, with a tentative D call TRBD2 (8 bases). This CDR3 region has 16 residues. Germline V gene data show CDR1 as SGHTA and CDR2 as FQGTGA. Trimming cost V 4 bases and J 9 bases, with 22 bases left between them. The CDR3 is CASSSRGVAGSVEQFF. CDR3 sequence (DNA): TGTGCCAGCAGCTCCAGGGGGGTAGCGGGATCTGTTGAGCAGTTCTTC.

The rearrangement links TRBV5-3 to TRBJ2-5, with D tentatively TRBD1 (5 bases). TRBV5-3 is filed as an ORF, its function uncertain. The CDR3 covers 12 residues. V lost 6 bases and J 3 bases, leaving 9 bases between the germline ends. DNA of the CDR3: TGTGCCAGAATTTCAGGGAAAGAGACCCAGTACTTC. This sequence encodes CARISGKETQYF.

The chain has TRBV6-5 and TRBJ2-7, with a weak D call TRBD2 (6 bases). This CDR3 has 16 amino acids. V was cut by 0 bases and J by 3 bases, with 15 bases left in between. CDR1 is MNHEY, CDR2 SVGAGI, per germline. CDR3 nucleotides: TGTGCCAGCAGTTACTCGGGGGGAGGAACCTTCTACGAGCAGTACTTC. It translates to CASSYSGGGTFYEQYF.

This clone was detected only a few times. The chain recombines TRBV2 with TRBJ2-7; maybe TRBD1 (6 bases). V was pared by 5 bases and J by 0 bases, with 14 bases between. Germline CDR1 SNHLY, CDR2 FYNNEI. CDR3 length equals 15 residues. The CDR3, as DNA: TGTGCCAGCAGTTCAGACAGGTACCACTCCTACGAGCAGTACTTC. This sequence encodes CASSSDRYHSYEQYF.

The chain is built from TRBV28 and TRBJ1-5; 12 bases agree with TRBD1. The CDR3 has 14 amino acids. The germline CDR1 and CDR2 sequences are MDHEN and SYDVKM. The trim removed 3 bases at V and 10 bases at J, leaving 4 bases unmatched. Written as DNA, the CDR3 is TGTGCCAGCAGTTTCGGGACAGGGGGCGATCCCCAGCATTTT. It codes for CASSFGTGGDPQHF.

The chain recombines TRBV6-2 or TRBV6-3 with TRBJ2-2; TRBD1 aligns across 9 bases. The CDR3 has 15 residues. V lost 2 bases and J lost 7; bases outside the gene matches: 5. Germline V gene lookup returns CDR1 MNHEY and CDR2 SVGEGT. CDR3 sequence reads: CASSYTGGSGGELFF. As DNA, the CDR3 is TGTGCCAGCAGTTACACAGGGGGCAGTGGCGGGGAGCTGTTTTTT.

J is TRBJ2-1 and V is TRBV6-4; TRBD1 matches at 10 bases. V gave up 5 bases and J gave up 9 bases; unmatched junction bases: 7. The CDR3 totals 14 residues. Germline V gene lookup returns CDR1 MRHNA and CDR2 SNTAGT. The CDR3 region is CASSPDRGHSEQFF. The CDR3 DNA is TGTGCCAGCAGTCCCGACAGGGGGCATAGTGAGCAGTTCTTC.

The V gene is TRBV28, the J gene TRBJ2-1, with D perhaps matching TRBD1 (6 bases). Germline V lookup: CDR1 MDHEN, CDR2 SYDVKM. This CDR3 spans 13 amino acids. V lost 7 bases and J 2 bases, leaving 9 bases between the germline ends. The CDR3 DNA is TGTGCCAGCACAACAGGGACCTACAATGAGCAGTTCTTC. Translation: CASTTGTYNEQFF.

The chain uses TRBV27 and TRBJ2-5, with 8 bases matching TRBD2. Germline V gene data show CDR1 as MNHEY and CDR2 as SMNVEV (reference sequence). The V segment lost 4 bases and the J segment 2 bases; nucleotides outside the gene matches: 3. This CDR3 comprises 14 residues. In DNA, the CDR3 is TGTGCCAGCAGTTCAACTAGCGGACAAGAGACCCAGTACTTC. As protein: CASSSTSGQETQYF.

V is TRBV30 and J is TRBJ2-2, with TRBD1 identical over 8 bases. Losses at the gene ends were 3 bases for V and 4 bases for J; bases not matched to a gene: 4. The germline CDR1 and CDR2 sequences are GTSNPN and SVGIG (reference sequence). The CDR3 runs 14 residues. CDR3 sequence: CAWRRTGTTGELFF. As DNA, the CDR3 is TGTGCCTGGAGAAGGACAGGGACCACCGGGGAGCTGTTTTTT. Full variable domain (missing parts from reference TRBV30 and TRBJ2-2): SQTIHQWPATLVQPVGSPLSLECTVEGTSNPNLYWYRQAAGRGLQLLFYSVGIGQISSEVPQNLSASRPQDRQFILSSKKLLLSDSGFYLCAWRRTGTTGELFFGEGSRLTVL.

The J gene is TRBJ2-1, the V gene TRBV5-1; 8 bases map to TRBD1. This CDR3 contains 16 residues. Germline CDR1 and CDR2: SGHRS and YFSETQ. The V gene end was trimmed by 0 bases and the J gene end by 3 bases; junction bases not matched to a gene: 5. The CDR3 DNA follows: TGCGCCAGCAGCTTGGGTGGGACAGGCAACTACAATGAGCAGTTCTTC. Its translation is CASSLGGTGNYNEQFF.

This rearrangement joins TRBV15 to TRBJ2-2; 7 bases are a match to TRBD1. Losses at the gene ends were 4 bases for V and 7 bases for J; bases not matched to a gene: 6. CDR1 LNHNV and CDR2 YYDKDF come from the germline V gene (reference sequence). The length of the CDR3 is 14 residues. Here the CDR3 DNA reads TGTGCCACCAGCATGGTCCAGGGGGTCGGGGAGCTGTTTTTT. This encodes CATSMVQGVGELFF.